This TCR beta chain was captured in a study of cytomegalovirus exposure and HLA in healthy donors. General observations from the study: Donor immune exposure was known only as CMV serostatus. A list of approximately 160 TCR beta chains associated with cytomegalovirus was given. HLA restriction was apparent for most CMV-associated TCR beta chains in a later analysis.

V gave up 1 base and J gave up 4 bases; unmatched junction bases: 0. Germline V lookup: CDR1 GTSNPN, CDR2 SVGIG (reference sequence). The CDR3 totals 13 residues. The study ran its PCR with 60 Vbeta and 13 Jbeta primers. TCRdb keeps only in-frame clones here, not all; method: immunoSEQ multiplex PCR. The data contain 100,000 to 150,000 clones, roughly 80% of them singletons. This clone was counted between two and nine times. Its antigen is not known. Sequencing input: PBMCs. The chain combines TRBV30 with TRBJ1-1; TRBD1 agrees at 10 bases. The clonotype originates from a female donor in good health and CMV-seronegative. The CDR3 DNA reads TGTGCCTGGAGTGGGACAGGGGGCACTGAAGCTTTCTTT. Amino acid sequence: CAWSGTGGTEAFF.